Below are 22 T cell receptor beta chains sequenced from a single sample in a study of CD8 T cells in ankylosing spondylitis. Each CDR3 protein is one row after TCRdb ran MiXCR on the 5' RACE reads. Counted here are fewer than 250,000 distinct CDR3 sequences, over 9.5% occurring once; the ten biggest clones make up about 20%. The sample was blood, either unsorted or a sorted T cell fraction (not recorded which). The receptors come from a male donor with ankylosing spondylitis or in good health (not recorded which).

In this sample, this clonotype turned up many times. The V gene is TRBV5-6, the J gene TRBJ1-2, with 7 bases fitting TRBD1. There are 13 residues in the CDR3. From germline, CDR1 is SGHDT and CDR2 YYEEEE. V lost 5 bases to trimming and J lost 7 bases; unmatched junction nucleotides: 8. CDR3 in amino acids: CASRRGGASGYTF. The CDR3 bases are TGTGCCAGCAGAAGAGGGGGCGCGAGTGGCTACACCTTC.

This clonotype was counted ten times or more. An end of the junction does not agree with germline; a read error may underlie this. The chain couples TRBV20-1 to TRBJ1-6; 7 bases line up with TRBD1. From germline, CDR1 is DFQATT and CDR2 SNEGSKA (reference sequence). This CDR3 spans 10 amino acids. This chain's CDR3 is CSAGDRDSPF. CDR3 in DNA: TGCAGTGCTGGAGACCGGGACAGTCCCTTT.

Many counts were recorded for this clonotype. The rearrangement joins TRBV12-3 or TRBV12-4 to TRBJ2-3, with 7 nucleotides matching TRBD1. V lost 6 bases, J lost 5 bases, and 8 bases stayed unmatched. The length of the CDR3 is 14 residues. This CDR3 is CASSRQGSKDTQYF. DNA for the CDR3: TGTGCCAGCAGCCGACAGGGTTCGAAAGATACGCAGTATTTT.

This clonotype was seen more than once but under ten times. J is TRBJ2-2 and V is TRBV7-6, with D perhaps TRBD1 (6 bases). Per the germline V gene, CDR1 is SGHVS and CDR2 is FNYEAQ. V lost 0 bases to trimming and J lost 2 bases, with 10 bases between them. The CDR3 is made up of 16 amino acids. Written as DNA, the CDR3 is TGTGCCAGCAGCTTAGCGGGACAAGCCAACACCGGGGAGCTGTTTTTT. Its protein is CASSLAGQANTGELFF. The complete variable domain, with remaining parts taken from reference TRBV7-6 and TRBJ2-2, reads GAGVSQSPRYKVTKRGQDVALRCDPISGHVSLYWYRQALGQGPEFLTYFNYEAQQDKSGLPNDRFSAERPEGSISTLTIQRTEQRDSAMYRCASSLAGQANTGELFFGEGSRLTVL.

Many counts were recorded for this clonotype. The chain has TRBV4-2 and TRBJ2-7, with D possibly TRBD2 on 5 matching bases. The CDR3 runs to 13 residues. The V gene's germline CDR1 is LGHNA and CDR2 YNFKEQ. V was cut by 4 bases and J by 3 bases, with 10 bases left in between. CDR3 sequence reads: CASSRGLVYEQYF. The CDR3 nucleotides read TGTGCCAGCAGCCGAGGACTCGTCTACGAGCAGTACTTC.

This clonotype was observed a few times. V usage is TRBV5-1 and J usage is TRBJ1-6; D uncertain. This CDR3 is 15 amino acids long. Germline CDR1 reads SGHRS; CDR2 reads YFSETQ. The V and J ends lost 0 bases and 6 bases respectively, with 10 bases between them. The chain's CDR3 is CASSLGAGINSPLHF. CDR3 DNA: TGCGCCAGCAGCTTGGGGGCCGGGATTAATTCACCCCTCCACTTT.

The table lists this clonotype with many counts. This chain joins TRBV9 and TRBJ2-7; 9 bases align to TRBD1. Germline CDR1 and CDR2: SGDLS and YYNGEE. J was trimmed by 4 bases and V by 4 bases; bases with no gene match: 9. The CDR3 runs to 15 residues. DNA for the CDR3: TGTGCCAGCAGCCCATGGGACAGGGAACCTTACGAGCAGTACTTC. It encodes CASSPWDREPYEQYF.

The sample holds many counts of this clonotype. V gene TRBV28 combines with J gene TRBJ1-4; 7 nucleotides line up with TRBD1. Germline-derived CDR1 and CDR2 are MDHEN and SYDVKM. The length of the CDR3 is 19 residues. V lost 6 bases to trimming and J lost 0 bases; unmatched junction nucleotides: 16. This CDR3 is CASRSQRQGNSATNEKLFF. The CDR3 nucleotides read TGTGCCAGCAGATCACAGCGACAGGGCAACTCGGCAACTAATGAAAAACTGTTTTTT.

CDR3 in amino acids: CSAPPLPTEPYEQYF. In nucleotides, the CDR3 is TGCAGTGCTCCTCCACTTCCGACAGAGCCCTACGAGCAGTACTTC. This chain uses TRBV20-1 with TRBJ2-7, with D possibly being TRBD1 (5 bases). The V end lost 5 bases, the J end lost 2 bases, and 19 bases lay between the germline ends. The CDR3 spans 15 residues. Per the germline V gene, CDR1 is DFQATT and CDR2 is SNEGSKA (reference sequence).

This clonotype was picked up many times. The chain combines TRBV2 with TRBJ1-2, with unresolved D. Trimming cost V 2 bases and J 0 bases, with 13 bases left between them. In germline, CDR1 is SNHLY, CDR2 FYNNEI. The CDR3 contains 16 residues. As DNA, the CDR3 is TGTGCCAGCAGTGAATCGATCAGAGAGTCTAACTATGGCTACACCTTC. This codes for CASSESIRESNYGYTF.

This clonotype was picked up many times. The chain recombines TRBV5-1 with TRBJ2-5, with 8 bases fitting TRBD2. J lost 4 bases, V lost 2 bases, and 4 bases had no gene match. Germline assignment: CDR1 SGHRS and CDR2 YFSETQ. The CDR3 spans 14 residues. The CDR3 spells CASSFGGAGETQYF. DNA for the CDR3: TGCGCCAGCAGCTTCGGGGGGGCTGGAGAGACCCAGTACTTC.

This clonotype occurred a few times. V is TRBV29-1 and J is TRBJ2-1; no firm D call. The germline gives CDR1 SQVTM, CDR2 ANQGSEA. V lost 5 bases, J lost 3 bases, and 8 bases lay in between. This CDR3 has 12 amino acids. The CDR3, as DNA: TGCAGCGTTCAGGACGACTACAATGAGCAGTTCTTC. Its translation is CSVQDDYNEQFF.

This clonotype was recorded a few times. V is TRBV7-9 and J is TRBJ2-2; D ambiguous. CDR1 is SEHNR, CDR2 FQNEAQ, per germline (reference sequence). The V end lost 0 bases, the J end lost 8 bases, and 10 bases lay between the germline ends. The CDR3 covers 14 residues. The CDR3 spells CASSLAPSSGELFF. Here the CDR3 DNA reads TGTGCCAGCAGCTTAGCCCCCTCGTCTGGGGAGCTGTTTTTT.

This clonotype appeared a few times. The V call is TRBV29-1, the J call TRBJ1-2, with D hard to call. CDR1 is SQVTM, CDR2 ANQGSEA, per germline. Trimming removed 5 bases at V and 0 bases at J, with 19 bases between. This CDR3 contains 16 residues. The CDR3 DNA is TGCAGCGTTTTTTTCCACCCGGAGGGAGCTAACTATGGCTACACCTTC. Translation: CSVFFHPEGANYGYTF.

In its sample, this clonotype was seen many times. J is TRBJ2-2 and V is TRBV5-1; D is unresolved. Between the trimmed V and J ends, which lost 0 bases and 6 bases, there was a span of 9 bases. Germline V gene data show CDR1 as SGHRS and CDR2 as YFSETQ. The CDR3 contains 14 residues. CDR3 DNA sequence: TGCGCCAGCAGCTTGGCCTTAGCATCCGGGGAGCTGTTTTTT. Its translation is CASSLALASGELFF.

This clonotype was recorded many times. This rearrangement joins TRBV6-1 to TRBJ2-2; D perhaps matches TRBD2 (6 bases). The V gene lost 6 bases and the J gene lost 1 base, with 18 bases spanning the gap. CDR1 MNHNS and CDR2 SASEGT come from the germline V gene. The CDR3 contains 17 residues. CDR3 sequence (DNA): TGTGCCAGCAGGACTACCCTAGCGTCTTGGAACACCGGGGAGCTGTTTTTT. Protein sequence: CASRTTLASWNTGELFF.

This clonotype was found many times. The chain links TRBV25-1 to TRBJ1-4; a possible D gene is TRBD1 (6 bases). V lost 1 base, J lost 8 bases, and 14 bases lay in between. The CDR3 length is 15 residues. Germline values: CDR1 MGHDK, CDR2 SYGVNS. The CDR3 is CASSESRGTGEKLFF. CDR3 coding DNA: TGTGCCAGCAGTGAATCAAGGGGTACAGGGGAAAAACTGTTTTTT.

This clonotype was detected ten times or more. V and J are TRBV6-1 and TRBJ2-1; 9 bases align to TRBD1. The CDR3 is 16 residues long. Per germline, CDR1 MNHNS and CDR2 SASEGT. J gave up 5 bases and V 5 bases, and 10 bases lay outside the gene matches. This CDR3 is CASSRLGQGKDNEQFF. In nucleotides, the CDR3 is TGTGCCAGCAGTAGGCTGGGACAGGGAAAGGACAATGAGCAGTTCTTC.

The chain has TRBV15 and TRBJ2-5, with D unclear. Germline CDR1 and CDR2: LNHNV and YYDKDF (reference sequence). The V end lost 0 bases, the J end lost 5 bases, and 10 bases lay between the germline ends. The CDR3 sequence is 14 residues long. For the CDR3, the DNA is TGTGCCACCAGCAGAGATGAGAATAAGGAGACCCAGTACTTC. It specifies CATSRDENKETQYF.

This clonotype was counted ten times or more. This chain uses TRBV29-1 with TRBJ1-2, with D possibly TRBD1 on 6 matching bases. Trimming took off 3 bases at V and 4 bases at J, with 15 bases between the two ends. The CDR3 runs to 14 residues. Germline-derived CDR1 and CDR2 are SQVTM and ANQGSEA. The CDR3, as DNA: TGCAGCGTTGATATCCTGGGGGGCAGCTATGGCTACACCTTC. Amino acid sequence: CSVDILGGSYGYTF.

The chain has TRBV15 and TRBJ2-7; D gene uncertain. Germline V gene sequence: CDR1 LNHNV, CDR2 YYDKDF (reference sequence). V lost 3 bases to trimming and J lost 0 bases, with 9 bases between them. CDR3 length: 14 residues. CDR3 sequence: CATSRPFSSYEQYF. The CDR3 nucleotides read TGTGCCACCAGCAGGCCCTTTAGCTCCTACGAGCAGTACTTC.

In this sample, this clonotype turned up many times. The chain carries TRBV7-2 and TRBJ1-5; weak D call: TRBD1 (5 bases). V was trimmed by 1 base and J by 10 bases, leaving 14 bases between them. Looked up from germline, CDR1 is SGHTA and CDR2 is FQGNSA. The length of the CDR3 is 14 residues. CDR3 sequence reads: CASSLVQWGSPQHF. The CDR3 coding sequence is TGTGCCAGCAGCTTAGTTCAGTGGGGCAGTCCCCAGCATTTT.